These 19 T cell receptor beta chains originate from one sample sequenced in a study of blood T cells in healthy people across ages. Together with a sample-barcoded 5' primer, a J-beta primer mix was included in a second PCR lasting roughly 6 to 12 cycles. MiXCR, run by TCRdb on the 5' RACE reads, gives a single entry per CDR3 protein. The table lists fewer than 600,000 distinct CDR3 sequences, 25% to 35% of them singletons, with under 4.5% in the top ten. These sequences were also reported in another study, on T cells of mothers and their children.

Sequencing was carried out using blood. These receptor sequences come from a boy between 2 and 15 years old in good health.

This rearrangement joins TRBV3-1 to TRBJ2-1, with 15 bases aligning to TRBD2. CDR3 length: 16 amino acids. J gave up 3 bases and V 5 bases, and 2 bases lay outside the gene matches. CDR1 and CDR2 (germline): LGHDT, YNNKEL (reference sequence). CDR3 protein: CASSTGLAGGYNEQFF. CDR3 DNA sequence: TGTGCCAGCAGCACGGGACTAGCGGGAGGCTACAATGAGCAGTTCTTC.

This clonotype has a handful of counts. The chain joins TRBV20-1 to TRBJ2-7; TRBD2 matches 11 bases. After removal of 1 base from V and 2 bases from J, the junction contained 13 bases not matched to a gene. The CDR3 covers 18 residues. CDR1 and CDR2 from the germline V gene are DFQATT and SNEGSKA (reference sequence). CDR3 bases: TGCAGTGCTAGAGGCCCCGGGACTAGCGGAGTAGTTCCCTACGAGCAGTACTTC. It encodes CSARGPGTSGVVPYEQYF.

This clonotype was counted a few times. The CDR3 is CASSVTGSPQETQYF. In nucleotides, the CDR3 is TGTGCCAGCAGCGTAACAGGGTCCCCTCAAGAGACCCAGTACTTC. The gene calls are TRBV9 and TRBJ2-5; possibly TRBD1 for D (6 bases). Germline CDR1 is SGDLS and CDR2 is YYNGEE. V was pared by 1 base and J by 2 bases, with 12 bases between. This CDR3 is built from 15 residues.

This clonotype showed up many times. J is TRBJ2-1 and V is TRBV7-2, with 10 bases lining up with TRBD1. The CDR3 consists of 15 residues. The germline gives CDR1 SGHTA, CDR2 FQGNSA. Unmatched junction bases numbered 7, after V lost 4 bases and J lost 7 bases. The CDR3 here is CASSSVDRGLNEQFF. CDR3 in DNA: TGTGCCAGCAGCTCTGTAGACAGGGGGCTAAATGAGCAGTTCTTC. The variable domain in full, completed from reference TRBV7-2 and TRBJ2-1, reads GAGVSQSPSNKVTEKGKDVELRCDPISGHTALYWYRQSLGQGLEFLIYFQGNSAPDKSGLPSDRFSAERTGGSVSTLTIQRTQQEDSAVYLCASSSVDRGLNEQFFGPGTRLTVL.

In its sample, this clonotype was seen once. The chain uses TRBV7-9 and TRBJ1-5; 9 nucleotides agree with TRBD1. Unmatched junction bases numbered 6, after V lost 1 base and J lost 2 bases. Germline CDR1 SEHNR, CDR2 FQNEAQ (reference sequence). The CDR3 is made up of 17 amino acids. CDR3 sequence: CASSLDRGQGGNQPQHF. The CDR3 coding sequence is TGTGCCAGCAGCTTAGACCGGGGACAGGGAGGCAATCAGCCCCAGCATTTT.

The gene calls are TRBV21-1 and TRBJ2-1; TRBD1, the D gene given by the table, was not confirmed from the DNA. TRBV21-1 is a recognized pseudogene. CDR3 length: 17 amino acids. This chain's CDR3 is CASSKVVGQGPYNEQFF. CDR3 nucleotides: TGTGCCAGCAGCAAAGTAGTCGGGCAGGGACCCTACAATGAGCAGTTCTTC.

V and J are TRBV15 and TRBJ2-1; TRBD2 agrees at 8 bases. The J call is in doubt because the DNA end fits TRBJ2-5 better. Germline loops: CDR1 LNHNV, CDR2 YYDKDF (reference sequence). The CDR3 length is 15 residues. CDR3 bases: TGTGCCACCAGCAAGACCGGGACTAGGGATGAGACCCAGTACTTC. Its translation is CATSKTGTRDETQYF.

The V gene is TRBV7-9, the J gene TRBJ1-4; perhaps TRBD1 as D (6 bases). CDR1 is SEHNR, CDR2 FQNEAQ, per germline (reference sequence). This CDR3 contains 16 residues. Deletions cut 1 base from V and 4 bases from J, with 13 bases between. DNA of the CDR3: TGTGCCAGCAGCTTAGATCGCAGGGGACTTAATGAAAAACTGTTTTTT. This gives the protein CASSLDRRGLNEKLFF.

CDR3 residues: CASSSTGTPSAEQYF. The CDR3 DNA is TGTGCCAGCAGCTCCACCGGGACCCCCTCGGCCGAGCAGTACTTC. V usage is TRBV7-9 and J usage is TRBJ2-7; the D call may be TRBD1 or TRBD2 (5 bases each). CDR1 is SEHNR and CDR2 is FQNEAQ in the germline V gene (reference sequence). V shed 4 bases and J shed 6 bases, with 19 bases lying between them. CDR3 length: 15 residues.

This clonotype was detected a few times. The CDR3 bases are TGCAGTGTCGCTGAGGGGGCAGGCCAGCCCCAGCATTTT. Its translation: CSVAEGAGQPQHF. V is TRBV20-1 and J is TRBJ1-5, with 7 bases matching TRBD1. Losses at the gene ends were 7 bases for V and 7 bases for J; bases not matched to a gene: 10. The CDR3 spans 13 residues. Per germline, CDR1 DFQATT and CDR2 SNEGSKA (reference sequence).

This clonotype has only a few counts. V usage is TRBV6-1 and J usage is TRBJ2-5; no clear D gene. Germline V gene sequence: CDR1 MNHNS, CDR2 SASEGT. V lost 2 bases and J lost 5, with 6 bases in between. The CDR3 loop spans 12 amino acids. The CDR3 DNA follows: TGTGCCAGCAGTGAAAATAGTGAGACCCAGTACTTC. It translates to CASSENSETQYF.

The chain combines TRBV3-1 with TRBJ1-3; 10 nucleotides align to TRBD1. CDR1 and CDR2 (germline): LGHDT, YNNKEL (reference sequence). The junction had 2 bases not matched to a gene; V was cut back by 4 bases and J by 8 bases. CDR3 length: 13 residues. CDR3 sequence (DNA): TGTGCCAGCAGCCTTGGGACAGGGGACACCATATATTTT. Its protein product is CASSLGTGDTIYF.

There are a few counts of this clonotype. The chain combines TRBV20-1 with TRBJ2-3, with D possibly being TRBD2 (5 bases). The germline V gene encodes CDR1 DFQATT and CDR2 SNEGSKA (reference sequence). The germline V and J ends were trimmed by 3 bases and 1 base, with 11 bases remaining between them. The CDR3 spans 14 residues. The CDR3 spells CSASSTRGTDTQYF. The CDR3 DNA follows: TGCAGTGCTAGTAGCACGAGGGGCACAGATACGCAGTATTTT.

V and J are TRBV12-3 or TRBV12-4 and TRBJ1-2; TRBD1 matches at 9 bases. Trimming at V came to 6 bases and at J to 4 bases, leaving 6 bases not matched to a gene. This CDR3 has 14 amino acids. CDR3 nucleotide sequence: TGTGCCAGCAGGACACAGGGGGCTTCCTATGGCTACACCTTC. Encoded protein: CASRTQGASYGYTF.

The genes are TRBV20-1 and TRBJ2-5, with 10 bases lining up with TRBD1. CDR3 length: 13 amino acids. With V trimmed by 6 bases and J by 11 bases, 12 bases remained unmatched. The germline CDR1 and CDR2 sequences are DFQATT and SNEGSKA (reference sequence). The CDR3 is CSASRGQGKEQYF. The CDR3, as DNA: TGCAGTGCGAGCAGGGGACAGGGGAAGGAGCAGTACTTC.

CDR3 in amino acids: CASSQSGLSRNEQFF. The CDR3 coding sequence is TGTGCCAGCAGCCAGTCGGGGTTGTCGAGGAATGAGCAGTTCTTC. The gene calls are TRBV12-3 or TRBV12-4 and TRBJ2-1; D may be TRBD2 (5 bases). This CDR3 has 15 residues. Deletions cut 6 bases from V and 7 bases from J, with 19 bases between.

Points on this clonotype: Relative to the germline gene, one junction end is altered; a read error may explain this. The chain is built from TRBV10-3 and TRBJ2-6, with D unresolved. The germline V gene encodes CDR1 ENHRY and CDR2 SYGVKD. This CDR3 has 13 amino acids. CDR3 in DNA: TGTGTCATCAGTGAAGGAGGGGCCAACGTCCTGACTTTC. The encoded protein is CVISEGGANVLTF.

On this clonotype itself: Relative to the germline gene, one junction end is altered; a read error may explain this. The V gene is TRBV7-7, the J gene TRBJ1-1; D gene ambiguous. The germline CDR1 and CDR2 sequences are SSHAT and FNYEAQ (reference sequence). This CDR3 is 13 amino acids long. This CDR3 reads CASSRNLQSEAFF. The CDR3 region has the DNA TGTGCTAGCAGCAGAAACCTTCAGTCTGAAGCTTTCTTT.

With respect to this clonotype: A read error may account for a junction end that differs from germline. The chain recombines TRBV7-9 with TRBJ2-5, with D uncertain. The end of the DNA is better explained by TRBJ2-7, so the J call may be wrong. The CDR3 totals 11 residues. The germline gives CDR1 SEHNR, CDR2 FQNEAQ (reference sequence). CDR3 in amino acids: CSSSSTYEQYF. DNA of the CDR3: TGTTCCAGCAGTTCGACCTACGAGCAGTACTTC.